These 18 T cell receptor beta chains were all obtained from the same sample, sequenced in a study of T cells in Graves' hyperthyroidism and ophthalmopathy. It was RNA transcripts that yielded the amplified TCR beta CDR3 regions. With the HTBI primer set, the TCR CDR3 went through a first round of RT-PCR. Via MiXCR, TCRdb re-called the multiplex PCR reads, giving one row per CDR3 protein. The sample shows around 620,000 distinct CDR3 sequences, under 20% of them seen only once. Source material: blood. The receptors originated from a woman in her 30s with Graves' hyperthyroidism.

This clonotype was seen a few times. The chain joins TRBV12-5 to TRBJ2-1; TRBD2 matches 8 bases. CDR1 LGHNT and CDR2 FRNRAP come from the germline V gene. After removal of 6 bases from V and 6 bases from J, the junction contained 4 bases not matched to a gene. The CDR3 extends over 13 amino acids. CDR3 sequence reads: CASGLSGINEQFF. The CDR3 region has the DNA TGTGCTAGTGGCCTTAGCGGGATCAATGAGCAGTTCTTC.

This clonotype has ten or more counts. The chain employs TRBV28 and TRBJ2-7; D remains ambiguous. The V gene's germline CDR1 is MDHEN and CDR2 SYDVKM. V was clipped by 2 bases and J by 0 bases, with 14 bases between them. This CDR3 comprises 16 residues. CDR3 protein: CASSLIEAAPSYEQYF. In nucleotides, the CDR3 is TGTGCCAGCAGTTTAATAGAGGCAGCGCCCTCCTACGAGCAGTACTTC.

Many counts were recorded for this clonotype. V and J are TRBV28 and TRBJ1-1, with D perhaps matching TRBD1 (6 bases). This CDR3 contains 13 residues. Germline CDR1 reads MDHEN; CDR2 reads SYDVKM. V was trimmed by 7 bases and J by 1 base, leaving 10 bases between them. The DNA of the CDR3 is TGTGCCAGCACGTCGGACAGGAACACTGAAGCTTTCTTT. It is translated as CASTSDRNTEAFF.

In its sample, this clonotype was seen a few times. The J gene is TRBJ2-5, the V gene TRBV5-1; D might be TRBD2 (6 bases). The CDR3 has 17 residues. The V end was cut by 0 bases, the J end by 3 bases, with 18 bases between. Germline CDR1 and CDR2: SGHRS and YFSETQ. The CDR3 region is CASSLDRGMRIEETQYF. The CDR3 coding sequence is TGCGCCAGCAGCTTGGACCGGGGGATGAGGATCGAAGAGACCCAGTACTTC.

The J gene is TRBJ1-5, the V gene TRBV19; no clear D. Germline V gives CDR1 LNHDA, CDR2 SQIVND (reference sequence). CDR3 length: 15 amino acids. V was shortened by 4 bases and J by 3 bases, with 13 bases between the two germline ends. The CDR3 here is CASSKEQAFNQPQHF. The DNA of the CDR3 is TGTGCCAGTAGTAAAGAGCAGGCCTTCAATCAGCCCCAGCATTTT.

This clonotype was observed at least ten times. This sequence joins TRBV7-8 and TRBJ1-1, with 8 bases aligning to TRBD1. This CDR3 contains 16 residues. J was trimmed by 7 bases and V by 3 bases; bases with no gene match: 13. CDR1 is SGHVS and CDR2 is FQNEAQ in the germline V gene. The CDR3 here is CASSFSRVGTGDEAFF. CDR3 DNA sequence: TGTGCCAGCAGCTTTTCCCGGGTGGGGACAGGCGATGAAGCTTTCTTT.

In this sample, this clonotype turned up once. This chain links TRBV7-6 with TRBJ2-7; D uncertain. This CDR3 is 13 amino acids long. V shed 5 bases and J shed 6 bases, with 14 bases lying between them. CDR1 and CDR2 from the germline V gene are SGHVS and FNYEAQ. CDR3 sequence reads: CASSPHGRGEQYF. The CDR3 DNA reads TGTGCCAGCAGCCCTCACGGCCGAGGCGAGCAGTACTTC. The variable domain in full, with the rest retrieved from reference TRBV7-6 and TRBJ2-7, is GAGVSQSPRYKVTKRGQDVALRCDPISGHVSLYWYRQALGQGPEFLTYFNYEAQQDKSGLPNDRFSAERPEGSISTLTIQRTEQRDSAMYRCASSPHGRGEQYFGPGTRLTVT.

At least ten counts were recorded for this clonotype. The rearrangement joins TRBV24-1 to TRBJ2-1, with 11 bases fitting TRBD1. Trimming removed 3 bases from V and 4 bases from J; junction bases left unmatched: 4. Germline CDR1 KGHDR, CDR2 SFDVKD. The CDR3 is made up of 16 amino acids. Written as DNA, the CDR3 is TGTGCCACCAGTGATGCCGGGACAGGGGGTTACAATGAGCAGTTCTTC. Protein product: CATSDAGTGGYNEQFF.

This clonotype was picked up many times. The V and J genes are TRBV12-3 or TRBV12-4 and TRBJ1-6; D possibly corresponds to TRBD1 (6 bases). This CDR3 is 15 amino acids long. V shed 2 bases and J shed 7 bases, with 12 bases lying between them. The CDR3 loop is CASSLRGQGNSPLHF. CDR3 sequence (DNA): TGTGCCAGCAGTTTACGGGGGCAAGGGAATTCACCCCTCCACTTT.

This clonotype was detected a few times. This chain connects TRBV20-1 to TRBJ2-7, with TRBD2 matching over 7 bases. Germline lookup yields CDR1 DFQATT and CDR2 SNEGSKA (reference sequence). V lost 0 bases to trimming and J lost 3 bases; unmatched junction nucleotides: 8. The CDR3 covers 15 residues. CDR3 residues: CSARDPGLGDYEQYF. The CDR3 DNA reads as TGCAGTGCTAGAGATCCCGGACTAGGGGACTACGAGCAGTACTTC.

This rearrangement joins TRBV5-4 to TRBJ1-3; no firm D call. The germline V gene has CDR1 SGHNT and CDR2 YYREEE (reference sequence). V was clipped by 4 bases and J by 0 bases, with 8 bases between them. The CDR3 contains 14 residues. The CDR3: CASSQRSSGNTIYF. CDR3 in DNA: TGTGCCAGCAGCCAGCGCAGCTCTGGAAACACCATATATTTT.

This clonotype was detected ten times or more. V is TRBV12-3 or TRBV12-4 and J is TRBJ1-5; 10 bases line up with TRBD1. With 7 bases clipped from V and 6 bases from J, the junction kept 6 bases outside the gene matches. This CDR3 is built from 14 residues. In nucleotides, the CDR3 is TGTGCCAGCACCATCGGACAGGGGGGTCAGCCCCAGCATTTT. Translated, it gives CASTIGQGGQPQHF.

The table lists this clonotype with many counts. The J gene is TRBJ2-1, the V gene TRBV28; the D gene is possibly TRBD2 (6 bases). The germline CDR1 and CDR2 sequences are MDHEN and SYDVKM. CDR3 length: 14 residues. Trimming took 4 bases from V and 4 from J, leaving 11 bases between them. CDR3 bases: TGTGCCAGCAGTTCGAGTAGCGGTTACAATGAGCAGTTCTTC. It codes for CASSSSSGYNEQFF.

V and J are TRBV4-1 and TRBJ1-1; D call uncertain. This CDR3 is 13 amino acids long. V lost 1 base and J lost 6, with 9 bases in between. The germline gives CDR1 MGHRA, CDR2 YSYEKL. For the CDR3, the DNA is TGCGCCAGCAGCCAAGGTCGCGGGGCTGAAGCTTTCTTT. As protein: CASSQGRGAEAFF.

This clonotype has a count of ten or more. The V call is TRBV28, the J call TRBJ1-2, with 7 bases fitting TRBD1. Germline CDR1 and CDR2: MDHEN and SYDVKM. The CDR3 length is 14 residues. J gave up 2 bases and V 3 bases, and 3 bases lay outside the gene matches. CDR3 sequence (DNA): TGTGCCAGCAGTTTTACAGGGGAGAACTATGGCTACACCTTC. Translation gives CASSFTGENYGYTF.

In this sample, this clonotype turned up many times. The V and J genes are TRBV30 and TRBJ2-7; 9 nucleotides match TRBD2. The junction had 9 bases not matched to a gene; V was cut back by 3 bases and J by 3 bases. The CDR3 is 15 amino acids. CDR1 is GTSNPN, CDR2 SVGIG, per germline (reference sequence). The CDR3 region is CAWRQRRLAVYEQYF. The CDR3 DNA sequence: TGTGCCTGGAGACAAAGGAGACTAGCGGTCTACGAGCAGTACTTC.

This clonotype has only a few counts. V and J are TRBV20-1 and TRBJ2-5; the match to TRBD1 covers 9 bases. Germline V gene lookup returns CDR1 DFQATT and CDR2 SNEGSKA (reference sequence). V shed 5 bases, J shed 5 bases, and the junction held 15 bases outside the gene matches. The length of the CDR3 is 16 residues. DNA for the CDR3: TGCAGTGCTGGGGGGAGACCCGGGACAGGGTGGGAGACCCAGTACTTC. Protein sequence: CSAGGRPGTGWETQYF.

Many counts were recorded for this clonotype. The chain couples TRBV25-1 to TRBJ1-4; D unresolved. V lost 5 bases, J lost 9 bases, and 13 bases lay in between. In germline, CDR1 is MGHDK, CDR2 SYGVNS. This CDR3 spans 13 amino acids. The CDR3 DNA sequence: TGTGCCAGCAGTAGGTTCGGAAGGAAAAAACTGTTTTTT. Translating gives CASSRFGRKKLFF.